This T cell receptor (beta chain) was sequenced during a study of T-cell memory formation after mild COVID-19. V lost 8 bases to trimming and J lost 3 bases, with 12 bases between them. Per germline, CDR1 SGHVS and CDR2 FQNEAQ. This CDR3 is built from 13 residues. TCR alpha and TCR beta cDNA libraries carrying sample barcodes and UMIs were produced by 5'RACE using constant-segment primers. Via MiXCR, TCRdb re-called the 5' RACE reads, giving one row per CDR3 protein. This sample has almost 550,000 distinct CDR3 sequences, with around 21% found just once. The material sequenced was PBMCs or a T cell subset sorted from them (not recorded which). The V call is TRBV7-8, the J call TRBJ2-3, with a weak D call TRBD2 (5 bases). The sequence was collected from an adult woman who had mild COVID-19 (a few samples of this study predate the infection). Cell type and time point are not known. The CDR3 DNA reads TGTGCCAGCGGAACCGGGATAACAGATACGCAGTATTTT. Translating gives CASGTGITDTQYF.